A single sample gave rise to the 4 T cell receptor beta chains below, sequenced in a study of cytomegalovirus exposure and HLA in healthy donors. Use of 60 Vbeta and 13 Jbeta primers characterized the PCR. Data came from immunoSEQ multiplex PCR; TCRdb stores just in-frame clones and leaves some out. The sample comprises 75,000 to 100,000 clones, roughly 76% of which are singletons, and around 1.3% rests with the top ten. Sequenced material: PBMCs. The receptors come from a female donor in good health and CMV-seronegative.

This clone was seen a few times. J is TRBJ1-3 and V is TRBV6-6; a weak D match, TRBD1 (5 bases). CDR3 size: 14 residues. Germline assignment: CDR1 MNHNY and CDR2 SVGAGI (reference sequence). The V end was cut by 2 bases, the J end by 2 bases, with 7 bases between. CDR3 coding DNA: TGTGCCAGCAGTTACGCAGGGACTGGAAACACCATATATTTT. Its protein product is CASSYAGTGNTIYF.

The chain combines TRBV4-3 with TRBJ1-1; possible D gene TRBD1, 5 bases. V lost 0 bases, J lost 8 bases, and 10 bases lay in between. There are 13 residues in the CDR3. The V gene's germline CDR1 is LGHNA and CDR2 YSLEER. The CDR3 loop reads CASSQDGGTEAFF. The CDR3 DNA follows: TGCGCCAGCAGCCAAGATGGAGGGACCGAAGCTTTCTTT.

Remarks on this clone: An end of the junction differs from the germline gene, which may be a read error. The V call is TRBV13, the J call TRBJ2-3, with TRBD2 matching 12 bases. Per the germline V gene, CDR1 is PRHDT and CDR2 is FYEKMQ (reference sequence). This CDR3 spans 16 amino acids. CDR3 DNA: TGTGCCAGCAGCGTAGGACTAGCGGGAAGCACAGATACGCAGTATTTT. As protein: CASSVGLAGSTDTQYF.

This clone has only one observation. This sequence joins TRBV9 and TRBJ1-5; tentative D call: TRBD1 (5 bases). The ends were cut back, 3 bases at V and 6 bases at J, with 16 bases in the middle. The CDR3 covers 15 residues. Looked up from germline, CDR1 is SGDLS and CDR2 is YYNGEE. The CDR3 sequence: CASSAGGREVQPQHF. CDR3 DNA sequence: TGTGCCAGCAGCGCAGGAGGCAGGGAGGTTCAGCCCCAGCATTTT.